This entry lists 30 T cell receptor beta chains sequenced from one sample in a study of shared clonotypes between healthy human individuals. Clones were read by immunoSEQ multiplex PCR, and TCRdb kept only the in-frame ones, dropping some. The sample comprises about 460,000 clones, roughly 80% of which are singletons, and about 11% rests with the top ten. The specimen sequenced was PBMCs. These receptors originate from a woman between 40 and 50 years old in good health. Some clones in this sample may be carry-over from other donors' samples.

The V call is TRBV19, the J call TRBJ2-1, with D perhaps TRBD1 or TRBD2 (5 bases each). CDR3 size: 15 residues. With 4 bases removed from V and 0 bases from J, the gap between germline ends came to 10 bases. CDR1 is LNHDA, CDR2 SQIVND, per germline (reference sequence). CDR3 protein: CASSRGYLSYNEQFF. CDR3 coding DNA: TGTGCCAGTAGTAGGGGGTACCTCTCCTACAATGAGCAGTTCTTC.

V is TRBV4-2 and J is TRBJ2-1; 8 bases are a match to TRBD2. With V trimmed by 2 bases and J by 5 bases, 5 bases remained unmatched. This CDR3 has 15 amino acids. CDR1 and CDR2 from the germline V gene are LGHNA and YNFKEQ. The CDR3 region is CASSQRLARDNEQFF. In nucleotides, the CDR3 is TGTGCCAGCAGCCAAAGACTAGCGCGTGACAATGAGCAGTTCTTC.

The rearrangement uses TRBV4-3 and TRBJ2-5; TRBD2 agrees at 12 bases. Germline V gene sequence: CDR1 LGHNA, CDR2 YSLEER. The length of the CDR3 is 17 residues. Trimming removed 1 base from V and 4 bases from J; junction bases left unmatched: 7. CDR3 protein: CASSQALAGGSGETQYF. The DNA of the CDR3 is TGCGCCAGCAGCCAAGCCCTAGCGGGAGGGTCGGGAGAGACCCAGTACTTC.

In this sample, this clone turned up a few times. With a far larger clone one base away, a read error is the likely cause. This same CDR3 is encoded by further DNA sequences in the sample. The J gene is TRBJ2-3, the V gene TRBV29-1; D might be TRBD1 or TRBD2, each matching 7 bases. The CDR3 runs 13 residues. V was clipped by 3 bases and J by 6 bases, with 13 bases between them. Germline CDR1 reads SQVTM; CDR2 reads ANQGSEA. The CDR3 DNA follows: TGCAGCGTTGAGCAGGGGGGAGGGGATACGCAGTATTTT. Its translation: CSVEQGGGDTQYF.

Points on this clone: A far more abundant clone sits one base away, making this likely a read error. The CDR3 DNA sequence: TGTGTCAGCAGCTTATGGGGGGAGAGTCCTTTTGGAAACACCATATATTTT. Translated: CVSSLWGESPFGNTIYF. This rearrangement joins TRBV11-2 to TRBJ1-3, with TRBD1 as a possible D gene (5 bases). Germline CDR1 and CDR2: SGHAT and FQNNGV. The CDR3 runs 17 residues.

The rearrangement uses TRBV7-2 and TRBJ1-1, with a weak D call TRBD1 (5 bases). Trimming shortened V by 3 bases and J by 0 bases, and 11 bases separated the two germline ends. The V gene's germline CDR1 is SGHTA and CDR2 FQGNSA. The CDR3 sequence is 15 residues long. The CDR3 nucleotides read TGTGCCAGCAGCTTCGGGGCAGGGATGAACACTGAAGCTTTCTTT. Its translation is CASSFGAGMNTEAFF.

V usage is TRBV5-4 and J usage is TRBJ2-7, with 8 bases matching TRBD2. V shed 0 bases and J 2 bases; nucleotides not matched to a gene: 7. Germline-derived CDR1 and CDR2 are SGHNT and YYREEE (reference sequence). CDR3 length equals 16 residues. The CDR3 region has the DNA TGTGCCAGCAGCTTGGTGGGGACTAGAAGAGCCTACGAGCAGTACTTC. Translation gives CASSLVGTRRAYEQYF.

CDR3 sequence: CASSATGTLDGEQYF. The CDR3 DNA follows: TGCGCCAGCAGCGCAACCGGGACTTTGGACGGCGAGCAGTACTTC. V is TRBV5-1 and J is TRBJ2-7; TRBD2 is a possible D gene (6 bases). V dropped 4 bases and J dropped 6 bases, with 20 bases sitting between them. CDR1 and CDR2 from the germline V gene are SGHRS and YFSETQ. This CDR3 region has 15 residues.

The V call is TRBV11-2, the J call TRBJ2-1; TRBD2 matches 8 bases. The CDR3 has 15 residues. Trimming removed 5 bases from V and 2 bases from J; junction bases left unmatched: 5. Germline values: CDR1 SGHAT, CDR2 FQNNGV. CDR3 region: CASSPRSGAYNEQFF. The CDR3 DNA reads TGTGCCAGCAGCCCCCGTAGCGGGGCCTACAATGAGCAGTTCTTC.

This clone appeared a few times. The rearrangement joins TRBV6-1 to TRBJ1-4; 9 bases agree with TRBD1. There are 14 residues in the CDR3. V dropped 5 bases and J dropped 7; count of bases not matched to a gene: 5. Germline-derived CDR1 and CDR2 are MNHNS and SASEGT. The CDR3 nucleotides are TGTGCCAGCAGTAGGACAGGGGTGGGTGAAAAACTGTTTTTT. Amino acid sequence: CASSRTGVGEKLFF.

The V call is TRBV30, the J call TRBJ2-1, with D uncertain. The CDR3 is 12 residues long. Per germline, CDR1 GTSNPN and CDR2 SVGIG (reference sequence). V was pared by 2 bases and J by 12 bases, with 14 bases between. CDR3 loop: CAWSPPDRWQFF. For the CDR3, the DNA is TGTGCCTGGAGTCCCCCCGACCGGTGGCAGTTCTTC.

The CDR3 here is CASSFGIQDTPYNEQFF. The CDR3 DNA follows: TGTGCCAGCAGCTTTGGTATACAGGACACCCCGTACAATGAGCAGTTCTTC. The rearrangement joins TRBV12-1 to TRBJ2-1; the DNA was not used to check the table's D call, TRBD1. TRBV12-1 is a pseudogene segment. The CDR3 has 17 amino acids.

This sequence joins TRBV7-2 and TRBJ1-2, with 10 bases matching TRBD1. Germline V gene data show CDR1 as SGHTA and CDR2 as FQGNSA. The length of the CDR3 is 16 residues. The V segment lost 4 bases and the J segment 2 bases; nucleotides outside the gene matches: 7. Written as DNA, the CDR3 is TGTGCCAGCAGCTCAACGACAGGGGGCGAGAACTATGGCTACACCTTC. It specifies CASSSTTGGENYGYTF.

Notes on this clone: A single base separates this from a much larger clone, so it may be a read error. The chain couples TRBV4-3 to TRBJ2-2, with 7 positions matching TRBD2. Germline V gives CDR1 LGHNA, CDR2 YSLEER. Germline trimming cut 4 bases from V and 1 base from J; bases unmatched to any gene: 21. CDR3 length equals 21 residues. CDR3 loop: CASSRDPPAGTHPQNTGELFF. The CDR3 DNA is TGCGCCAGCAGCCGAGATCCCCCAGCGGGAACCCACCCGCAGAACACCGGGGAGCTGTTTTTT.

V is TRBV7-8 and J is TRBJ2-1, with 8 bases lining up with TRBD2. The germline V gene has CDR1 SGHVS and CDR2 FQNEAQ. The CDR3 is made up of 15 amino acids. V was pared by 2 bases and J by 7 bases, with 7 bases of the junction left unmatched. DNA of the CDR3: TGTGCCAGCAGCTTAAGAGCGGGAGTAAAGAATGAGCAGTTCTTC. It codes for CASSLRAGVKNEQFF.

CDR3 protein: CASSENRGTEAFF. Here the CDR3 DNA reads TGTGCCAGTAGTGAAAATAGGGGCACTGAAGCTTTCTTT. The chain employs TRBV19 and TRBJ1-1; weak D call: TRBD1 (5 bases). The CDR3 is made up of 13 amino acids. Trimming removed 5 bases from V and 4 bases from J, with 11 bases in between. Germline V gives CDR1 LNHDA, CDR2 SQIVND (reference sequence).

The chain employs TRBV18 and TRBJ2-5; 16 bases are a match to TRBD2. V lost 0 bases, J lost 4 bases, and 5 bases stayed unmatched. Germline V gene data show CDR1 as KGHSH and CDR2 as LQKENI. The CDR3 is 18 amino acids. The CDR3 is CASSPPAGTSGRGETQYF. CDR3 bases: TGTGCCAGCTCACCACCGGCCGGGACTAGCGGGAGGGGAGAGACCCAGTACTTC.

This clone was picked up a small number of times. The chain has TRBV19 and TRBJ1-2; D gene uncertain. CDR3 size: 14 residues. Germline V gives CDR1 LNHDA, CDR2 SQIVND (reference sequence). V was cut by 5 bases and J by 4 bases, with 14 bases left in between. The CDR3 loop is CASSYVGQSYGYTF. The CDR3 DNA reads as TGTGCCAGTAGTTATGTTGGGCAGAGCTATGGCTACACCTTC.

The genes are TRBV5-1 and TRBJ2-1; 9 bases are a match to TRBD2. V lost 1 base and J lost 4; bases outside the gene matches: 6. Germline CDR1 SGHRS, CDR2 YFSETQ. The length of the CDR3 is 16 residues. The CDR3 spells CASSLSEAGGYNEQFF. As DNA, the CDR3 is TGCGCCAGCAGCTTGTCGGAGGCGGGAGGGTACAATGAGCAGTTCTTC. The variable domain in full, with the rest retrieved from reference TRBV5-1 and TRBJ2-1, is KAGVTQTPRYLIKTRGQQVTLSCSPISGHRSVSWYQQTPGQGLQFLFEYFSETQRNKGNFPGRFSGRQFSNSRSEMNVSTLELGDSALYLCASSLSEAGGYNEQFFGPGTRLTVL.

The chain recombines TRBV9 with TRBJ1-4, with TRBD1 matching 8 bases. Germline V CDR1 and CDR2: SGDLS, YYNGEE. This CDR3 spans 15 amino acids. V shed 3 bases, J shed 8 bases, and the junction held 9 bases outside the gene matches. The CDR3 loop is CASSAQTGEGEKLFF. For the CDR3, the DNA is TGTGCCAGCAGCGCACAGACAGGGGAGGGGGAAAAACTGTTTTTT.

J is TRBJ2-3 and V is TRBV5-6; D is uncertain. Germline assignment: CDR1 SGHDT and CDR2 YYEEEE. V shed 3 bases and J shed 0 bases, with 8 bases lying between them. This CDR3 spans 14 amino acids. CDR3 sequence: CASSSGLSTDTQYF. Here the CDR3 DNA reads TGTGCCAGCAGCTCCGGGCTTAGCACAGATACGCAGTATTTT.

With regard to this clone: A much larger clone sits a single nucleotide away, making a read error possible. At the DNA level, this CDR3 is encoded by other sequences in the same sample as well. The CDR3 loop reads CARGAGGYEQYF. DNA of the CDR3: TGTGCTAGGGGAGCGGGAGGGTACGAGCAGTACTTT. The chain recombines TRBV12-5 with TRBJ2-7; the match to TRBD2 covers 10 bases. Germline V CDR1 and CDR2: LGHNT, FRNRAP. The CDR3 is 12 amino acids.

This clone was seen repeatedly, ten times or more. J is TRBJ1-1 and V is TRBV28, with 7 bases fitting TRBD1. V gave up 1 base and J gave up 4 bases; unmatched junction bases: 9. This CDR3 has 16 amino acids. Germline V gene lookup returns CDR1 MDHEN and CDR2 SYDVKM. CDR3 protein: CASSLLAGGGGTEAFF. The CDR3, as DNA: TGTGCCAGCAGTTTATTGGCAGGGGGTGGGGGCACTGAAGCTTTCTTT.

The chain recombines TRBV29-1 with TRBJ2-1; D possibly corresponds to TRBD2 (6 bases). V lost 4 bases and J lost 8, with 18 bases in between. Germline CDR1 reads SQVTM; CDR2 reads ANQGSEA. This CDR3 has 14 residues. The CDR3 coding sequence is TGCAGCGTTGTTGCCGGGACTCCCCTGGATGAGCAGTTCTTC. Translation: CSVVAGTPLDEQFF.

This clone was counted ten times or more. V is TRBV9 and J is TRBJ2-2; 7 bases line up with TRBD2. The CDR3 is made up of 14 amino acids. The V gene end was trimmed by 4 bases and the J gene end by 4 bases; junction bases not matched to a gene: 4. CDR1 is SGDLS and CDR2 is YYNGEE in the germline V gene. CDR3 in DNA: TGTGCCAGCAGCATGGGACTATCCACCGGGGAGCTGTTTTTT. Amino acids: CASSMGLSTGELFF. Variable domain in full (rest from reference TRBV9 and TRBJ2-2): DSGVTQTPKHLITATGQRVTLRCSPRSGDLSVYWYQQSLDQGLQFLIQYYNGEERAKGNILERFSAQQFPDLHSELNLSSLELGDSALYFCASSMGLSTGELFFGEGSRLTVL.

A few counts support this clone. This chain links TRBV7-3 with TRBJ1-6; the D is unclear. This CDR3 is built from 13 residues. The germline CDR1 and CDR2 sequences are SGHTA and FQGTGA. Trimming removed 5 bases at V and 9 bases at J, with 11 bases between. DNA of the CDR3: TGTGCCAGCAGCCCTGCCTTGGGTTCACCCCTCCACTTT. Its protein is CASSPALGSPLHF.

The chain combines TRBV19 with TRBJ2-7, with D possibly matching TRBD1 (6 bases). CDR3 size: 13 residues. The V end was cut by 3 bases, the J end by 7 bases, with 13 bases between. Germline assignment: CDR1 LNHDA and CDR2 SQIVND (reference sequence). This chain's CDR3 is CASSISTGGEQYF. The CDR3 DNA is TGTGCCAGTAGTATCTCGACAGGCGGGGAGCAGTACTTC.

About this clone: This may be a read error, as it is one base from a much larger clone. CDR3 region: CASSSTSGDVYEQHF. The CDR3 DNA reads TGTGCCAGCAGTTCGACTAGCGGGGACGTCTACGAGCAGCACTTC. The J gene is TRBJ2-5, the V gene TRBV28; TRBD2 matches at 11 bases. CDR3 length equals 15 residues. The germline CDR1 and CDR2 sequences are MDHEN and SYDVKM.

The CDR3 DNA reads TGTGCCAGCAGTTACCCGAGTGGAGGTGGAGGCTACGAGCAGTACTTC. Translated: CASSYPSGGGGYEQYF. The V and J genes are TRBV6-6 and TRBJ2-7; D may be TRBD2 (5 bases). CDR1 and CDR2 (germline): MNHNY, SVGAGI (reference sequence). Trimming removed 2 bases from V and 3 bases from J, with 17 bases in between. The length of the CDR3 is 16 residues.

J is TRBJ2-2 and V is TRBV6-4, with 10 bases aligning to TRBD2. Germline V gene lookup returns CDR1 MRHNA and CDR2 SNTAGT. CDR3 length: 23 amino acids. Trimming took 0 bases from V and 3 from J; bases not matched to a gene: 22. The CDR3 nucleotides read TGTGCCAGCAGTGACTCGAAGGCTAGCGGGAGCCACGAATCGAACTGGGACACCGGGGAGCTGTTTTTT. It yields the protein CASSDSKASGSHESNWDTGELFF.